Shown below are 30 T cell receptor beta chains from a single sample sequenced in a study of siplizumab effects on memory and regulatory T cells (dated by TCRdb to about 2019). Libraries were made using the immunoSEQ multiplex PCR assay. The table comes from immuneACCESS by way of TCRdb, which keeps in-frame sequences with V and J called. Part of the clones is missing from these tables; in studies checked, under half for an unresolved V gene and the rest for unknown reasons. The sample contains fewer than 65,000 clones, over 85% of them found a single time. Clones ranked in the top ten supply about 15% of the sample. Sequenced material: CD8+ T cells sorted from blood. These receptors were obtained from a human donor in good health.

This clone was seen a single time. This CDR3 is CASGLAGGAGELFF. CDR3 bases: TGTGCCAGTGGACTAGCGGGAGGGGCCGGGGAGCTGTTTTTT. The chain employs TRBV28 and TRBJ2-2, with 15 bases fitting TRBD2. The CDR3 has 14 amino acids. V was pared by 9 bases and J by 6 bases, with 2 bases of the junction left unmatched. Germline-derived CDR1 and CDR2 are MDHEN and SYDVKM.

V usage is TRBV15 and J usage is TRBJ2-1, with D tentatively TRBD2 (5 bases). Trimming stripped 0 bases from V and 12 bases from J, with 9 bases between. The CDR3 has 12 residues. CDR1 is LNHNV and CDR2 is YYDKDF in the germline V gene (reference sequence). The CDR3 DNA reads TGTGCCACCAGCAGAGACGAGGAGGTGCAGTTCTTC. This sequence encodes CATSRDEEVQFF.

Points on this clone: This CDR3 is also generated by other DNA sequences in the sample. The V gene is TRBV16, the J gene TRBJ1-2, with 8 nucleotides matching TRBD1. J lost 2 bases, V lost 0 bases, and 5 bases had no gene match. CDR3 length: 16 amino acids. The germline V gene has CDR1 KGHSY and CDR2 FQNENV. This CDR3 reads CASSQSDRARNYGYTF. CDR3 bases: TGTGCCAGCAGCCAATCGGACAGGGCGCGGAACTATGGCTACACCTTC.

CDR3 DNA sequence: TGTGCCAGCAGTTTATTAGGGACTATCAACGAGCAGTACTTC. This codes for CASSLLGTINEQYF. J is TRBJ2-7 and V is TRBV28, with 7 bases matching TRBD2. V dropped 1 base and J dropped 5; count of bases not matched to a gene: 5. The germline V gene encodes CDR1 MDHEN and CDR2 SYDVKM. The CDR3 is 14 residues long.

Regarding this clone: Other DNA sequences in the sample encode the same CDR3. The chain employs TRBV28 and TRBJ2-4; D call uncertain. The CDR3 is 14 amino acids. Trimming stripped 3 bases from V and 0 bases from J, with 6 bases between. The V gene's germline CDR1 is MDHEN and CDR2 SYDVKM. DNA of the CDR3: TGTGCCAGCAGTTTGAGATTAGCCAAAAACATTCAGTACTTC. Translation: CASSLRLAKNIQYF.

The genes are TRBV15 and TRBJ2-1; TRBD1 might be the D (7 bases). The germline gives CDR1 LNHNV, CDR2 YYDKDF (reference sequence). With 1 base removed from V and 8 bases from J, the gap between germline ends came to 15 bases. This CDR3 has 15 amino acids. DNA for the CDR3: TGTGCCACCAGCAGAGGGAGGGGGCAGGGACATGAGCAGTTCTTC. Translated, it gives CATSRGRGQGHEQFF. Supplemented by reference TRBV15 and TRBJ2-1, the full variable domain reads DAMVIQNPRYQVTQFGKPVTLSCSQTLNHNVMYWYQQKSSQAPKLLFHYYDKDFNNEADTPDNFQSRRPNTSFCFLDIRSPGLGDTAMYLCATSRGRGQGHEQFFGPGTRLTVL.

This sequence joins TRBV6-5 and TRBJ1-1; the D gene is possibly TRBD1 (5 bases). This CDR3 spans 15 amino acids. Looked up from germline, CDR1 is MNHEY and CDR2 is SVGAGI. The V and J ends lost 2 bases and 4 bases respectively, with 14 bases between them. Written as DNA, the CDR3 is TGTGCCAGCAGTTACGTGGGGGGTGGTGGCACTGAAGCTTTCTTT. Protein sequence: CASSYVGGGGTEAFF.

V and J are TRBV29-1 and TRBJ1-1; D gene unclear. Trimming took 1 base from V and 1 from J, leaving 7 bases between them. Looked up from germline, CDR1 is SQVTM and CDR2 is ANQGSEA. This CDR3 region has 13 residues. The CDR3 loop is CSVEGGANTEAFF. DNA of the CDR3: TGCAGCGTTGAAGGGGGTGCGAACACTGAAGCTTTCTTT.

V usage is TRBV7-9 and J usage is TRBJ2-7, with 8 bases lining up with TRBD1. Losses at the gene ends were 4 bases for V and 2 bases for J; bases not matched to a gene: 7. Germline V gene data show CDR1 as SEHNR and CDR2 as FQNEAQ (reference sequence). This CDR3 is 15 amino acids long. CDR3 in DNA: TGTGCCAGCAGCTCGGACAGGGACGAAGCCTACGAGCAGTACTTC. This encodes CASSSDRDEAYEQYF.

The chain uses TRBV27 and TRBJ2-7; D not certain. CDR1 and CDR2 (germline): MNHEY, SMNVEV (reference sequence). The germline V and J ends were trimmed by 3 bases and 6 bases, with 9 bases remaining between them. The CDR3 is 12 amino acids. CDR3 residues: CASSLIGLEQYF. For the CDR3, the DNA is TGTGCCAGCAGTTTGATAGGGCTCGAGCAGTACTTC.

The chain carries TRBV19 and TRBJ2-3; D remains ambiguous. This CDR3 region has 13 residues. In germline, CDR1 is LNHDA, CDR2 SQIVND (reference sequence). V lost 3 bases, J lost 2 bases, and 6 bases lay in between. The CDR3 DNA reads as TGTGCCAGTAGTATTACCATCACAGATACGCAGTATTTT. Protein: CASSITITDTQYF.

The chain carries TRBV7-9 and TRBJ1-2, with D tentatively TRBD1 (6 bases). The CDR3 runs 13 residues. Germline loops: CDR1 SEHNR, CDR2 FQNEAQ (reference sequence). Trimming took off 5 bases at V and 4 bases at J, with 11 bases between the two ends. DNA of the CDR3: TGTGCCAGCAGCCCCACAGGGCTCTATGGCTACACCTTC. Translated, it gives CASSPTGLYGYTF.

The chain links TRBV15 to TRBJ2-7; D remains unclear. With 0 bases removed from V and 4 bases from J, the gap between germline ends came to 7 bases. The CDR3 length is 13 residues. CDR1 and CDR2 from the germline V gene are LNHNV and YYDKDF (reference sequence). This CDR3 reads CATSRDLGYEQYF. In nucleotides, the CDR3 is TGTGCCACCAGCAGAGATCTTGGATACGAGCAGTACTTC.

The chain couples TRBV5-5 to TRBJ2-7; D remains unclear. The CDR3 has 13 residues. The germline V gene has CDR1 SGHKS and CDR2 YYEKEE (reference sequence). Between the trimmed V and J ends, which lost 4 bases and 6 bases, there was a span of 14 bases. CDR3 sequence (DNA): TGTGCCAGCAGCCCAGACGTCTCGGTCGAGCAGTACTTC. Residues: CASSPDVSVEQYF. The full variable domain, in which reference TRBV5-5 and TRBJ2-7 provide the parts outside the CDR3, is DAGVTQSPTHLIKTRGQQVTLRCSPISGHKSVSWYQQVLGQGPQFIFQYYEKEERGRGNFPDRFSARQFPNYSSELNVNALLLGDSALYLCASSPDVSVEQYFGPGTRLTVT.

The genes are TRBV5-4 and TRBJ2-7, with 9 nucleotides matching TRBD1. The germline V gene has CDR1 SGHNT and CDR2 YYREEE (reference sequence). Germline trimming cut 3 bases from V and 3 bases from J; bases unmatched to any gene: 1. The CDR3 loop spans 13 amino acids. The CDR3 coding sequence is TGTGCCAGCAGCTGGGACAGGGTCTACGAGCAGTACTTC. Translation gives CASSWDRVYEQYF.

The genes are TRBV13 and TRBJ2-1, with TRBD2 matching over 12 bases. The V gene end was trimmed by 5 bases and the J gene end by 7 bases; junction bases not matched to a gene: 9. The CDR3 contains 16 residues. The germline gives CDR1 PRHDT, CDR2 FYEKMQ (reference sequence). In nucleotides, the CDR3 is TGTGCCAGCAGCCCTAAGACTAGCGGGAGTACGAATGAGCAGTTCTTC. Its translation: CASSPKTSGSTNEQFF.

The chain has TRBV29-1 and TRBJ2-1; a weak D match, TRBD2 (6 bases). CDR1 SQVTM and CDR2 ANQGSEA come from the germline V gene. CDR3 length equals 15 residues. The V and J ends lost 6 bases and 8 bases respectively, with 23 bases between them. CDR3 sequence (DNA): TGCAGCGTCCAACCTAGCGCCCGACCGCGGGATGAGCAGTTCTTC. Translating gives CSVQPSARPRDEQFF.

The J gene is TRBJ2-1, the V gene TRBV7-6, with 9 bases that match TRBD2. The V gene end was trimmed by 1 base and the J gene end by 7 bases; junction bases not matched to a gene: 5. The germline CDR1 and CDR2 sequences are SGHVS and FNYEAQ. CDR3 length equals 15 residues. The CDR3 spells CASSLVSGRGNEQFF. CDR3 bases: TGTGCCAGCAGCTTAGTTAGCGGGAGAGGTAATGAGCAGTTCTTC.

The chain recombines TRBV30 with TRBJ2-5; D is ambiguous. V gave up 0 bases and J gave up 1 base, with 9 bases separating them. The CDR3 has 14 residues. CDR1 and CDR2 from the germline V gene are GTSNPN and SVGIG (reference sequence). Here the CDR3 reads CAWSVNSGQETQYF. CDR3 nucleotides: TGTGCCTGGAGTGTAAATTCCGGCCAAGAGACCCAGTACTTC.

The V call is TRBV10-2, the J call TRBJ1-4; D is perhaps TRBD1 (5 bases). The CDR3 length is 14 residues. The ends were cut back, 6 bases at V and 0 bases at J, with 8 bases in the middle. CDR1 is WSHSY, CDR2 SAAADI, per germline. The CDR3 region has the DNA TGCGCCAGCAGCAGGGTAGCAACTAATGAAAAACTGTTTTTT. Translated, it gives CASSRVATNEKLFF.

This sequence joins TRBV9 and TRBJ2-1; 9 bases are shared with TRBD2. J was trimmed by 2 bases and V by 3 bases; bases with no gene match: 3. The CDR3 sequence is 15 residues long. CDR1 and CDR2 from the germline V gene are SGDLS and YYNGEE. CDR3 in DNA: TGTGCCAGCAGCGCGGCTAGCGGGACCTACAATGAGCAGTTCTTC. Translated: CASSAASGTYNEQFF.

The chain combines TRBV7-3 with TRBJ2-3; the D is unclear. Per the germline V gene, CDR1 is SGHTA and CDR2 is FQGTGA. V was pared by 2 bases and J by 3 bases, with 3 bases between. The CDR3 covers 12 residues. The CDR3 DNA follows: TGTGCCAGCAGCTTAGGGACAGATACGCAGTATTTT. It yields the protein CASSLGTDTQYF.

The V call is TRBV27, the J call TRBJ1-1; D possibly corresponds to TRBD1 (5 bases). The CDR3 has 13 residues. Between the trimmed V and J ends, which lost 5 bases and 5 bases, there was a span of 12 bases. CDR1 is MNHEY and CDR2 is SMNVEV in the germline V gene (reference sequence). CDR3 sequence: CASSRRGGTEAFF. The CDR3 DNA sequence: TGTGCCAGCAGTAGAAGGGGTGGAACTGAAGCTTTCTTT.

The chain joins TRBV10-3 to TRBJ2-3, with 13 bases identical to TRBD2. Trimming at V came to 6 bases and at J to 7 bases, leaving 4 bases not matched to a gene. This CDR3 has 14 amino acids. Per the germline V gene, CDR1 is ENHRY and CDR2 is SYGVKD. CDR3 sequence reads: CAISGLAGENTQYF. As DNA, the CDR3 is TGTGCCATCAGCGGACTAGCGGGGGAGAATACGCAGTATTTT.

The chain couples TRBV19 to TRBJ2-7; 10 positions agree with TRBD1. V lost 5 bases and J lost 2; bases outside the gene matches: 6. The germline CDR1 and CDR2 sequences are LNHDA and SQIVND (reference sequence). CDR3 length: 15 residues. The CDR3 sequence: CASSPGQGGTYEQYF. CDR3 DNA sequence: TGTGCCAGTAGTCCCGGACAGGGGGGTACCTACGAGCAGTACTTC.

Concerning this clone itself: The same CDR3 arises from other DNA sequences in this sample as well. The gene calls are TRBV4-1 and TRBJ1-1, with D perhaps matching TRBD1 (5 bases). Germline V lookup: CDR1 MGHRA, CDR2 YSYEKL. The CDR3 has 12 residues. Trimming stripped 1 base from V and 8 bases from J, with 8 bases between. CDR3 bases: TGCGCCAGCAGCCAAGGTGCAGGGGAAGCTTTCTTT. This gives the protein CASSQGAGEAFF.

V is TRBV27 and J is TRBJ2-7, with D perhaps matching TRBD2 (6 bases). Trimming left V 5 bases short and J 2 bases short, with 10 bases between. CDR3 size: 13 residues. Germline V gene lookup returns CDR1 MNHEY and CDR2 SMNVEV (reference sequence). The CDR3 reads CASSLGGTYEQYF. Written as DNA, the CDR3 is TGTGCCAGCAGTCTGGGGGGTACCTACGAGCAGTACTTC.

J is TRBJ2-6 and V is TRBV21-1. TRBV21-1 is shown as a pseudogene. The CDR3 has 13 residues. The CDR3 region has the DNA TGTGCCAGCAGACGCTCTGGGGCCAACGTCCTGACTTTC. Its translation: CASRRSGANVLTF.

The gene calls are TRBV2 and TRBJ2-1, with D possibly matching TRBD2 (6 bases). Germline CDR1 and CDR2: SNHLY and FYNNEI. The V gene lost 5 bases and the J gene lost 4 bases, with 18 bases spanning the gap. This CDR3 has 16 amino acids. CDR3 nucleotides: TGTGCCAGCAGTAAGACGACTAGGACGGAATACAATGAGCAGTTCTTC. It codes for CASSKTTRTEYNEQFF.

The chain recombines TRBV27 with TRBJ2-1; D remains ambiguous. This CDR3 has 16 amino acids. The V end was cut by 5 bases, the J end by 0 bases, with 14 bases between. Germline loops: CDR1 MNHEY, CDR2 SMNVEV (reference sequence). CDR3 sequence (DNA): TGTGCCAGCAGTCCAACTCTGACGAACTCCTACAATGAGCAGTTCTTC. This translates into CASSPTLTNSYNEQFF.